In this sample, the clone carrying this T cell receptor (beta chain) turned up once. The protocol was immunoSEQ multiplex PCR, while the TCRdb copy is restricted to in-frame clones and leaves out a portion. The sample comprises about 500,000 clones, roughly 87% of which are singletons, and approximately 0.9% rests with the top ten. This specimen comes from a study of blood T cell repertoires in COVID-19. This CDR3 spans 15 amino acids. Germline V gene data show CDR1 as MNHEY and CDR2 as SVGAGI. Germline trimming cut 4 bases from V and 0 bases from J; bases unmatched to any gene: 4. The sequence was collected from a man younger than 35 with COVID-19, enrolled during active disease. The material sequenced was peripheral blood. V is TRBV6-5 and J is TRBJ2-3; 7 bases match TRBD1. The CDR3 is CASSSTGSSTDTQYF. The CDR3 DNA reads as TGTGCCAGCAGTTCGACAGGGTCCAGCACAGATACGCAGTATTTT.